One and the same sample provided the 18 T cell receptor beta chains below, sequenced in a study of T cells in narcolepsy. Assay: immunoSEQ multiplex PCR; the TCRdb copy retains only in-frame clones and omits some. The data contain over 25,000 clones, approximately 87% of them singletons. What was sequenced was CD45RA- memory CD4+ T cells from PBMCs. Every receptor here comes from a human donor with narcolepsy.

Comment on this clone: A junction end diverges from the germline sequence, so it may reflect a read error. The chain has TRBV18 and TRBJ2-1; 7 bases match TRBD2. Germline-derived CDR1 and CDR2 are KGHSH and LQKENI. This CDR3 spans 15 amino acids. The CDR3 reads CASPPGGGSYNEQFF. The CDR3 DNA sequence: TGTGCCAGCCCACCCGGCGGGGGTTCCTACAATGAGCAGTTCTTC.

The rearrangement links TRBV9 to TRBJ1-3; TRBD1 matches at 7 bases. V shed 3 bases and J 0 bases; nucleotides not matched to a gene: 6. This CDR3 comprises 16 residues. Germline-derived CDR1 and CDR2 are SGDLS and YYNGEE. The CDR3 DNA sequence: TGTGCCAGCAGCGCCACAGGGGCATACTCTGGAAACACCATATATTTT. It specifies CASSATGAYSGNTIYF.

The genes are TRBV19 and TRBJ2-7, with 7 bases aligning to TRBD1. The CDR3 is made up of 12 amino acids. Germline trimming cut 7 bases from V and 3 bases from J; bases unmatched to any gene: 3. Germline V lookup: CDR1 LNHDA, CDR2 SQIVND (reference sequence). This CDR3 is CASMGDSYEQYF. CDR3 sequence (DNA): TGTGCCAGTATGGGGGACAGCTACGAGCAGTACTTC. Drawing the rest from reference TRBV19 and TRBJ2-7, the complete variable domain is DGGITQSPKYLFRKEGQNVTLSCEQNLNHDAMYWYRQDPGQGLRLIYYSQIVNDFQKGDIAEGYSVSREKKESFPLTVTSAQKNPTAFYLCASMGDSYEQYFGPGTRLTVT.

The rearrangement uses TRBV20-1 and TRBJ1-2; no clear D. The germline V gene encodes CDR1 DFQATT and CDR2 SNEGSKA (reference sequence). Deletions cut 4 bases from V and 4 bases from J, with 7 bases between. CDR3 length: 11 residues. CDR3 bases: TGCAGTGCTAAAAAGGGCTATGGCTACACCTTC. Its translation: CSAKKGYGYTF.

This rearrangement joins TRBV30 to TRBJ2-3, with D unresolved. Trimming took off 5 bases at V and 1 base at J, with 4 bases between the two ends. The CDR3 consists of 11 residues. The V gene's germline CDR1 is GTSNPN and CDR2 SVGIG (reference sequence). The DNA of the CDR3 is TGTGCCTGGCGGCGCACAGATACGCAGTATTTT. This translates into CAWRRTDTQYF.

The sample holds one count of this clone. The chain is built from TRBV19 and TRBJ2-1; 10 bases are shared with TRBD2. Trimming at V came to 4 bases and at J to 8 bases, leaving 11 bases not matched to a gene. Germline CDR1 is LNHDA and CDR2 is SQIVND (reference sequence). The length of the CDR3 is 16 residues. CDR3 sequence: CASSKLGSGRADEQFF. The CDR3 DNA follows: TGTGCCAGTAGTAAGCTGGGGAGCGGGAGGGCCGATGAGCAGTTCTTC. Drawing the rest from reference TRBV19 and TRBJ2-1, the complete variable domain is DGGITQSPKYLFRKEGQNVTLSCEQNLNHDAMYWYRQDPGQGLRLIYYSQIVNDFQKGDIAEGYSVSREKKESFPLTVTSAQKNPTAFYLCASSKLGSGRADEQFFGPGTRLTVL.

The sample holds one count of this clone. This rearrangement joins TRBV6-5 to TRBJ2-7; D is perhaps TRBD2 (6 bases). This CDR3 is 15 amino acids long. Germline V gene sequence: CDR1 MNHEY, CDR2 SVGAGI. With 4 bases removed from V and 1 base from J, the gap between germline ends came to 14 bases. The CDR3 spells CASSSLTRRSYEQYF. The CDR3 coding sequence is TGTGCCAGCAGTTCCCTGACTAGGCGATCCTACGAGCAGTACTTC.

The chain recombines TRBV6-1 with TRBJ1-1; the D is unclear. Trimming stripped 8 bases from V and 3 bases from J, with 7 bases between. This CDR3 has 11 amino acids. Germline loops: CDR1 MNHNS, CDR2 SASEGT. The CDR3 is CASGDYTEAFF. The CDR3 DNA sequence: TGTGCCAGCGGAGATTACACTGAAGCTTTCTTT.

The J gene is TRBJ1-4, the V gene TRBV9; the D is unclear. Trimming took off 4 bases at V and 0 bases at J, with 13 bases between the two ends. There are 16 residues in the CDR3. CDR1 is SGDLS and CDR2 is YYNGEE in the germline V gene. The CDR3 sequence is CASSPRGSPTNEKLFF. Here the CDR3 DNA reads TGTGCCAGCAGCCCCCGCGGGTCCCCAACTAATGAAAAACTGTTTTTT.

In DNA form, the CDR3 reads TGTGCCAGCAGCAAGGGGGCTGGGGGTCCCCCTAGCACAGATACGCAGTATTTT. Its protein is CASSKGAGGPPSTDTQYF. The chain uses TRBV11-2 and TRBJ2-3; 7 bases align to TRBD1. This CDR3 contains 18 residues. V shed 5 bases and J 0 bases; nucleotides not matched to a gene: 14. Germline-derived CDR1 and CDR2 are SGHAT and FQNNGV.

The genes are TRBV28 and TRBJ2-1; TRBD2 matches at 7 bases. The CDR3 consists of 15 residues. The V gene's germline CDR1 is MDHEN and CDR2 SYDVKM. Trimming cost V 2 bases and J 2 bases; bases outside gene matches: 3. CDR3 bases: TGTGCCAGCAGTTTAGGGGGGGAACCCTACAATGAGCAGTTCTTC. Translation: CASSLGGEPYNEQFF.

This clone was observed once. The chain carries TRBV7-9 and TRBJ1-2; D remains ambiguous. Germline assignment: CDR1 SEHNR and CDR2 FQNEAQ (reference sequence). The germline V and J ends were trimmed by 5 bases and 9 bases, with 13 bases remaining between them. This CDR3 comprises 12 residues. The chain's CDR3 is CASSRGPQSYTF. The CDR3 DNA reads TGTGCCAGCAGCCGGGGTCCACAGAGCTACACCTTC.

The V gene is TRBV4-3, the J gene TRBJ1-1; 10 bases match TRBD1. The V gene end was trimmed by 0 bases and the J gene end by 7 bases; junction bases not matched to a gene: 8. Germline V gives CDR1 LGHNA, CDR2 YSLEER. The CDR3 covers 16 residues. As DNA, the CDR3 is TGCGCCAGCAGCCAAGATATCGGGACAGGGGTTAGTGAAGCTTTCTTT. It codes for CASSQDIGTGVSEAFF.

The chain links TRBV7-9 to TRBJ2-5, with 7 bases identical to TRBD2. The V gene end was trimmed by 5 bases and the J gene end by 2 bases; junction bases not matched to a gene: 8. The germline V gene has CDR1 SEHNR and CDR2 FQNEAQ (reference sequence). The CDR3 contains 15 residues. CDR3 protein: CASSLPLARQETQYF. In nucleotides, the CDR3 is TGTGCCAGCAGCCTGCCACTAGCGCGTCAAGAGACCCAGTACTTC.

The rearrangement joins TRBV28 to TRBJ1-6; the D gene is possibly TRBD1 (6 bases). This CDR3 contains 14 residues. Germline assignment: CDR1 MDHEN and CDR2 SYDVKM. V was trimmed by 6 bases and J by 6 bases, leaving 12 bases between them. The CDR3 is CASRTGTSNSPLHF. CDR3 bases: TGTGCCAGCAGAACCGGGACAAGTAATTCACCCCTCCACTTT.

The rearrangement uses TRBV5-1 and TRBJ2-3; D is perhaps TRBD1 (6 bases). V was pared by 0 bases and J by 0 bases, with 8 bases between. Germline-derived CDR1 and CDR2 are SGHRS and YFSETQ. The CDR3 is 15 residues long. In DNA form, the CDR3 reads TGCGCCAGCAGCTTGGGGGACACAAGCACAGATACGCAGTATTTT. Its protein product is CASSLGDTSTDTQYF.

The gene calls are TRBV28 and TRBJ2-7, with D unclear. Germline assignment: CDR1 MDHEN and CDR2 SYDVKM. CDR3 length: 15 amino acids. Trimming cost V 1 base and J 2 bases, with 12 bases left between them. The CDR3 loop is CASSLSAPGTYEQYF. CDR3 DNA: TGTGCCAGCAGTTTATCGGCGCCCGGAACCTACGAGCAGTACTTC.

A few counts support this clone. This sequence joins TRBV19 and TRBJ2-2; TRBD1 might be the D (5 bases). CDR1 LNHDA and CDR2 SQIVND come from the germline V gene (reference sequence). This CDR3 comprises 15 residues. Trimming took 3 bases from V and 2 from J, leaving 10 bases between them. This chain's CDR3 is CASSISRANTGELFF. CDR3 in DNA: TGTGCCAGTAGTATCTCCAGGGCAAACACCGGGGAGCTGTTTTTT.